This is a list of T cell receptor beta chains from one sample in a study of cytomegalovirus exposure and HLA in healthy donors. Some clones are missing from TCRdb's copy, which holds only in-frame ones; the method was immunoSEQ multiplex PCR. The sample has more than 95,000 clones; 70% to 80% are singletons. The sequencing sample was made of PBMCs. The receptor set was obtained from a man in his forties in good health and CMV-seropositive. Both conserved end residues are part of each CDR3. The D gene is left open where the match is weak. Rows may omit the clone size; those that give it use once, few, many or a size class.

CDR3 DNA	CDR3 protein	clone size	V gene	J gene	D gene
TGTGCCAGCAGCGCGCAGGGGGCAGGCAATCAGCCCCAGCATTTT	CASSAQGAGNQPQHF	NA	TRBV7-9	TRBJ1-5	TRBD1
TGTGCCAGCAGTTTAGGCGGGAGGAACACTGAAGCTTTCTTT	CASSLGGRNTEAFF	NA	TRBV27	TRBJ1-1	NA
TGTGCCAGCAGCCTTAGCGGGTACGAGCAGTACTTC	CASSLSGYEQYF	NA	TRBV11-2	TRBJ2-7	TRBD2
TGTGCCTGGATGGGACAGGGGAATTCACCCCTCCACTTT	CAWMGQGNSPLHF	NA	TRBV30	TRBJ1-6	TRBD1
TGTGCCAGCAGTTACTCGAGAGGGAACTATGGCTACACCTTC	CASSYSRGNYGYTF	NA	TRBV6-5	TRBJ1-2	NA
TGCAGTGGATTAGCCCAAGAGACCCAGTACTTC	CSGLAQETQYF	NA	TRBV20-1	TRBJ2-5	NA
TGTGCCAGCAGCTTTGCAGGGGACACCGGGGAGCTGTTTTTT	CASSFAGDTGELFF	NA	TRBV7-3	TRBJ2-2	NA
TGTGCCAGCAGCTTAGTTGGGGGGACAGTAGTCTACACCTTC	CASSLVGGTVVYTF	NA	TRBV13	TRBJ1-2	TRBD1
TGCGCCAGCAGCCTTAACGCCAGACAGGCTTCGGGAAACACCATATATTTT	CASSLNARQASGNTIYF	NA	TRBV5-1	TRBJ1-3	NA
TGCGCCAGCAGCTTGGACACCCCGAACACCGGGGAGCTGTTTTTT	CASSLDTPNTGELFF	NA	TRBV5-1	TRBJ2-2	NA
TGTGCCAGCAGTTTCGTGGGCGGGGGCTACACCTTC	CASSFVGGGYTF	NA	TRBV6-1	TRBJ1-2	NA
TGTGCCAGCAGGCCCCTAGCGGGAGGGTCCTACGAGCAGTACTTC	CASRPLAGGSYEQYF	NA	TRBV7-2	TRBJ2-7	TRBD2
TGTGCCAGCAGTTGGAGACAGACAGGGGGCGAGCAGTACTTC	CASSWRQTGGEQYF	NA	TRBV6-5	TRBJ2-7	TRBD1
TGTGCCACCAGCAGGGGAAGGGGGGGATCCTACAATGAGCAGTTCTTC	CATSRGRGGSYNEQFF	NA	TRBV15	TRBJ2-1	NA
TGTGCCAGCTCACCACTCCCAGACTCCTACGAGCAGTACTTC	CASSPLPDSYEQYF	NA	TRBV18	TRBJ2-7	NA
TGCGCCAGCAGCTTAGGAAAGGTTGCTAGCGGGATTTCAGATACGCAGTATTTT	CASSLGKVASGISDTQYF	once	TRBV5-1	TRBJ2-3	TRBD2
TGTGCCAGCAGCTTAGTGTCTGCTGGAAACACCATATATTTT	CASSLVSAGNTIYF	NA	TRBV7-9	TRBJ1-3	NA
TGTGCCAGCAGCCAAGAATCAGGGAAAGCTTTCTTT	CASSQESGKAFF	NA	TRBV4-2	TRBJ1-1	NA
TGCGCCAGCAGCCAGGCGGCTAGCGGGGGGAGCTCCTACAATGAGCAGTTCTTC	CASSQAASGGSSYNEQFF	NA	TRBV4-1	TRBJ2-1	TRBD2
TGTGCCACCAGCAGGACAGGCGGCTCTGGAAACACCATATATTTT	CATSRTGGSGNTIYF	once	TRBV15	TRBJ1-3	NA
TGTGCCAGCAGCTTCGACAGCTACACTGAAGCTTTCTTT	CASSFDSYTEAFF	NA	TRBV5-4	TRBJ1-1	NA
TGCGCCAGCAACCGGGCTGCTCGAGCGGGAGGTCGTAGCGGGGAGCTGTTTTTT	CASNRAARAGGRSGELFF	NA	TRBV4-3	TRBJ2-2	TRBD2
TGTGCCAGTAGTGTCTCCGGGACAGGGGGACCCTACGAGCAGTACTTC	CASSVSGTGGPYEQYF	few	TRBV19	TRBJ2-7	TRBD1
TGTGCCAGCAGTCGGACAGGGGGCAATCAGCCCCAGCATTTT	CASSRTGGNQPQHF	medium-sized	TRBV6-5	TRBJ1-5	TRBD1
TGTGCCAGCAGCCCTGGGACTAGCGCCTTTCAAGAGACCCAGTACTTC	CASSPGTSAFQETQYF	few	TRBV5-4	TRBJ2-5	TRBD2
TGTGCCAGCAGTTTGGGGCTTAACTATGGCTACACCTTC	CASSLGLNYGYTF	NA	TRBV28	TRBJ1-2	NA
TGCGCCAGCAGCTTGGGACTACTGGACAGGGAGTACGAGCAGTACTTC	CASSLGLLDREYEQYF	NA	TRBV5-1	TRBJ2-7	TRBD1
TGTGCCAGCAGCTTGGATGCTACCTACGGACAGGGAAGCAATCAGCCCCAGCATTTT	CASSLDATYGQGSNQPQHF	NA	TRBV11-2	TRBJ1-5	TRBD1
TGTGCCAGCAGTGGACTGTGGGGGGGGGACTACGAGCAGTACTTC	CASSGLWGGDYEQYF	NA	TRBV6-1	TRBJ2-7	TRBD2
TGTGCCAGCAGTGAGGCGGGGTGGATCGGGGGCTACACCTTC	CASSEAGWIGGYTF	NA	TRBV2	TRBJ1-2	NA
TGCGCCAGCAGCGCGGGACTAGCGGGGGGCCGGGATGAGCAGTTCTTC	CASSAGLAGGRDEQFF	NA	TRBV5-1	TRBJ2-1	TRBD2
TGTGCCACCCGGGACTCGAGCCCCTACGAGCAGTACTTC	CATRDSSPYEQYF	NA	TRBV6-4	TRBJ2-7	NA
TGTGCCAGCAGCGGCGGGTCGACCCAGTACTTC	CASSGGSTQYF	NA	TRBV5-8	TRBJ2-5	NA
TGTGCCAGCAGAGGACAGGGGCACGAAAAACTGTTTTTT	CASRGQGHEKLFF	NA	TRBV6-5	TRBJ1-4	TRBD1
TGCAGCGTGGGACAGGTGCCCCAAGAGACCCAGTACTTC	CSVGQVPQETQYF	NA	TRBV29-1	TRBJ2-5	TRBD1
TGTGCCAGCAGCTTACTAGGGGCAGGGGGCGATGAAAAACTGTTTTTT	CASSLLGAGGDEKLFF	NA	TRBV11-2	TRBJ1-4	TRBD1
TGTGCCAGCAGCGTTAGCGGGGGGACCTACGAGCAGTACTTC	CASSVSGGTYEQYF	NA	TRBV9	TRBJ2-7	TRBD2
TGTTCCAGCAGCTTAGAGGGGACAGGGGGCGCCCCACGGCCCCAGCATTTT	CSSSLEGTGGAPRPQHF	NA	TRBV7-9	TRBJ1-5	TRBD1
TGTGCCAGCAGCTTGGGGAGCCACAATGAGCAGTTCTTC	CASSLGSHNEQFF	few	TRBV5-4	TRBJ2-1	NA
TGTGCCAGCAGTCACCGCCGCGGAGGGCAATCTCTCTACAATGAGCAGTTCTTC	CASSHRRGGQSLYNEQFF	few	TRBV7-8	TRBJ2-1	NA
TGTGCCAGCAGCTTACCCGCCGGGGGGCCCCGCTCCTACGAGCAGTACTTC	CASSLPAGGPRSYEQYF	NA	TRBV7-2	TRBJ2-7	NA
TGTGCCAGCAGCCCGAGGGGACAGGGGACCTACGAGCAGTACTTC	CASSPRGQGTYEQYF	NA	TRBV7-2	TRBJ2-7	TRBD1
TGCGCCAGCAAAGAGGAGGGGGCCAAAAACATTCAGTACTTC	CASKEEGAKNIQYF	NA	TRBV5-1	TRBJ2-4	NA
TGTGCCAGCAGCCCCGGCTTACAGGGTTATCAGCCCCAGCATTTT	CASSPGLQGYQPQHF	NA	TRBV7-6	TRBJ1-5	NA
TGTGCCAGCAGTTCCTCACGGGGGGGCGCGGGGCAGCCCCAGCATTTT	CASSSSRGGAGQPQHF	NA	TRBV27	TRBJ1-5	NA
TGCGCCAGCAGACTCCAAGAAGAAGGGGGTGGTGTAGATACGCAGTATTTT	CASRLQEEGGGVDTQYF	NA	TRBV4-1	TRBJ2-3	NA
TGTGCCAGCAGCTCCATCAGACATGGTGAAAAACTGTTTTTT	CASSSIRHGEKLFF	once	TRBV7-6	TRBJ1-4	NA
TGCAGCTCATGGACAGGGACGGTCACTGAAGCTTTCTTT	CSSWTGTVTEAFF	few	TRBV29-1	TRBJ1-1	TRBD1
TGTGCCAGCAGCTTAACGCAGGTGTTACACGAGCAGTACTTC	CASSLTQVLHEQYF	NA	TRBV7-9	TRBJ2-7	NA
TGCGCCAGCAGCTTGGCCGTCCCCGGCGGTGAGCAGTTCTTC	CASSLAVPGGEQFF	few	TRBV5-1	TRBJ2-1	NA